These T cell receptor beta chains were read from a single sample in a study of T-cell reconstitution after alpha-beta-depleted transplantation in children. TCRdb reanalysed the PCR reads using MiXCR and keeps one entry per CDR3 protein. The sample includes some 300,000 distinct CDR3 sequences, just over 7.5% of them seen just once. Sample: peripheral blood, taken 360 days after TCRalphabeta/CD19-depleted stem cell transplant. The origin of the receptors is a female patient younger than 10 who had a stem cell transplant for Fanconi anemia, so the T cells may come from the graft donor. Each CDR3 is given with its conserved first and last residue. D genes are given only for firm matches. Clone size is not always given. Where it is, it says once, few, many or a class for expanded clones.

D gene	V gene	clone size	J gene	CDR3 DNA	CDR3 protein
-	TRBV5-5	-	TRBJ1-4	TGTGCCAGCAGCGGCCCGGGGACAAAGTTTAATGAAAAACTGTTTTTT	CASSGPGTKFNEKLFF
TRBD2	TRBV4-2	-	TRBJ2-3	TGTGCCAGCAGCCGTATAGCGGGAATTGGAATAGAATTCACAGATACGCAGTATTTT	CASSRIAGIGIEFTDTQYF
TRBD2	TRBV11-1	few	TRBJ2-6	TGTGCCAGCAGCCCTACCCTAGCGGGATTCTCTGGGGCCAACGTCCTGACTTTC	CASSPTLAGFSGANVLTF
TRBD1	TRBV20-1	many	TRBJ2-7	TGCAGTGCTCGTGAGACAGGGAAGTTCTACGAGCAGTACTTC	CSARETGKFYEQYF
TRBD1	TRBV2	-	TRBJ1-2	TGTGCCAGGGATCGTAACAGGGGAGGAGGCTATGGCTACACCTTC	CARDRNRGGGYGYTF
TRBD2	TRBV20-1	few	TRBJ2-3	TGCAGTGCTAGACCCCACGGGGCGGGGGGATCAGATACGCAGTATTTT	CSARPHGAGGSDTQYF
TRBD1	TRBV24-1	many	TRBJ2-1	TGTGCCACCAGTGACCTGGGGACAGTTTATGGGCAGTTCTTC	CATSDLGTVYGQFF
TRBD2	TRBV20-1	-	TRBJ2-3	TGCAGTGCGCCAGGACTAGCGGGGGGGCCGATCACAGATACGCAGTATTTT	CSAPGLAGGPITDTQYF
-	TRBV5-1	many	TRBJ1-1	TGCGCCAGCAGCTTTTATTTCGGGGTAAGTGCAAGGAATGCGGACACTGAAGCTTTCTTT	CASSFYFGVSARNADTEAFF
-	TRBV20-1	many	TRBJ2-5	TGCAGTGCTCCTTTCGGGGGGCGGCAAGAGACCCAGTACTTC	CSAPFGGRQETQYF